The text below deals with one T cell receptor (beta chain). This specimen belongs to a study of blood T cell repertoires in COVID-19. The overall study: Nucleic acid was either cDNA or gDNA, and it came from T cells, B-cell-depleted T cells, or PBMCs.

Trimming removed 3 bases from V and 1 base from J; junction bases left unmatched: 11. CDR1 MGHRA and CDR2 YSYEKL come from the germline V gene. The CDR3 has 17 residues. Sequencing used immunoSEQ multiplex PCR; TCRdb keeps in-frame clones, though not all of them. The sample carries about 410,000 clones, roughly 88% recorded once. All recovered Cohort 3 donors got two negative PCRs, got clearance, or saw symptom resolution. The source of this sequence is a man younger than 35 who had recovered from COVID-19. The chain uses TRBV4-1 and TRBJ2-7; 8 nucleotides match TRBD2. The sequenced sample consisted of PBMCs or T cells enriched from blood (not recorded which). The CDR3 DNA reads as TGCGCCAGCAGCCATATCAAAAGCGGGAGCGGGTCCTACGAGCAGTACTTC. It codes for CASSHIKSGSGSYEQYF.